These T cell receptor beta chains were read from a single sample in a study of T cells in Graves' hyperthyroidism and ophthalmopathy. A single record per CDR3 protein comes from TCRdb applying MiXCR to the multiplex PCR reads. The data show hundreds of thousands of distinct CDR3 sequences, approximately 14% seen once. Sequenced: blood. Every receptor here comes from a woman aged 35 to 49 with Graves' ophthalmopathy. Both conserved end residues are part of each CDR3. A D gene is named only where the DNA matches it firmly. Clone size is given for some rows only: seen once, a few or many times, or a class if the clone is expanded.

TRBD2,TRBV27,many,TRBJ2-3,CASSARLAYPADTQYF,TGTGCCAGCAGTGCCCGACTAGCTTATCCCGCAGATACGCAGTATTTT
TRBD1,TRBV5-8,few,TRBJ1-1,CASSFGQGGGEAFF,TGTGCCAGCAGTTTTGGACAGGGGGGTGGTGAAGCTTTCTTT
-,TRBV7-9,few,TRBJ1-5,CASSPGTVDNQPQHF,TGTGCCAGCAGCCCGGGGACGGTAGATAATCAGCCCCAGCATTTT
-,TRBV20-1,many,TRBJ2-7,CSARGVANEQYF,TGCAGTGCTAGAGGAGTTGCGAACGAGCAGTACTTC
-,TRBV3-1,-,TRBJ1-2,CASSQISETFYSYTF,TGTGCCAGCAGCCAAATTTCTGAGACGTTCTATAGCTACACCTTC
TRBD2,TRBV11-2,few,TRBJ2-1,CASSLAGGEGFF,TGTGCCAGCAGCTTAGCTGGGGGGGAAGGGTTCTTC
-,TRBV2,-,TRBJ1-1,CASRLGQNTEAFF,TGTGCCAGCCGACTGGGTCAGAACACTGAAGCTTTCTTT
-,TRBV11-2,many,TRBJ1-2,CASSSRTPGVYGYTF,TGTGCCAGCAGCTCACGAACGCCGGGGGTGTATGGCTACACCTTC
TRBD2,TRBV27,few,TRBJ2-7,CASHPAAGVLYEQYF,TGTGCCAGCCACCCGGCGGCGGGAGTACTGTACGAGCAGTACTTC
-,TRBV20-1,few,TRBJ2-1,CSARLENNEQFF,TGCAGTGCTAGGCTAGAAAACAATGAGCAGTTCTTC
-,TRBV4-1,many,TRBJ2-7,CASSQDWGRYEQYF,TGCGCCAGCAGCCAAGATTGGGGGCGGTACGAGCAGTACTTC
TRBD1,TRBV2,many,TRBJ1-1,CASKVTGGRTEAFF,TGTGCCAGCAAGGTGACAGGGGGCAGGACTGAAGCTTTCTTT
TRBD1,TRBV18,few,TRBJ1-1,CASSPPGQGAGTEAFF,TGTGCCAGCTCACCTCCGGGACAGGGGGCGGGGACTGAAGCTTTCTTT
-,TRBV11-3,many,TRBJ2-3,CASSLVSITDTQYF,TGTGCCAGCAGCTTAGTGTCCATCACAGATACGCAGTATTTT
-,TRBV11-3,many,TRBJ2-3,CASSLDRWVPGERTDTQYF,TGTGCCAGCAGCTTAGACCGTTGGGTTCCGGGGGAGCGCACAGATACGCAGTATTTT
TRBD1,TRBV4-2,-,TRBJ1-2,CASSQGSQGALGYTF,TGTGCCAGCAGCCAAGGGTCGCAGGGGGCGCTTGGCTACACCTTC
-,TRBV6-4,many,TRBJ2-1,CASSDSGHQPINEQFF,TGTGCCAGCAGTGACTCTGGGCACCAACCCATCAATGAGCAGTTCTTC
-,TRBV10-2,many,TRBJ1-5,CASSDPSYSNQPQHF,TGCGCCAGCAGTGACCCGAGCTATAGCAATCAGCCCCAGCATTTT
-,TRBV5-4,many,TRBJ1-6,CASSLSYSNSPLHF,TGTGCCAGCAGCTTAAGCTATTCTAATTCACCCCTCCACTTT
-,TRBV6-1,few,TRBJ2-2,CASSSVPRGELFF,TGTGCCAGCAGTTCCGTACCCCGAGGGGAGCTGTTTTTT
-,TRBV7-6,many,TRBJ2-7,CASSLGANEQYF,TGTGCCAGCAGCTTAGGTGCTAACGAGCAGTACTTC
-,TRBV7-8,many,TRBJ2-7,CASSLAQGYEQYF,TGTGCCAGCAGCTTAGCGCAAGGGTACGAGCAGTACTTC
TRBD2,TRBV28,many,TRBJ2-1,CASLPAGADPYNEQFF,TGTGCCAGCCTGCCAGCGGGGGCCGATCCCTACAATGAGCAGTTCTTC
TRBD2,TRBV2,many,TRBJ2-7,CASKGGGPYEQYF,TGTGCCAGCAAGGGCGGGGGACCCTACGAGCAGTACTTC
-,TRBV28,many,TRBJ2-3,CASSPIAESTDTQYF,TGTGCCAGCAGTCCTATAGCGGAGAGCACAGATACGCAGTATTTT
TRBD2,TRBV20-1,many,TRBJ2-3,CSAAGGGWADTQYF,TGCAGTGCGGCTGGGGGAGGGTGGGCAGATACGCAGTATTTT
-,TRBV15,many,TRBJ1-4,CATSRDLLAEGEKLFF,TGTGCCACCAGCAGAGATCTTCTTGCGGAGGGTGAAAAACTGTTTTTT
TRBD2,TRBV29-1,many,TRBJ2-1,CSVESGGVGEQFF,TGCAGCGTGGAGTCTGGGGGGGTAGGTGAGCAGTTCTTC
-,TRBV18,-,TRBJ1-3,CASSPGDTIYF,TGTGCCAGCTCACCCGGGGACACCATATATTTT
TRBD1,TRBV10-1,many,TRBJ1-1,CASIDRGWTEAFF,TGCGCCAGCATCGACAGGGGGTGGACTGAAGCTTTCTTT
-,TRBV7-7,-,TRBJ2-5,CASSRNTRETQYF,TGTGCTAGCAGCCGGAATACGCGGGAGACCCAGTACTTC
TRBD2,TRBV18,few,TRBJ2-5,CASSAGLAVQETQYF,TGTGCCAGCTCAGCCGGACTAGCGGTCCAAGAGACCCAGTACTTC
TRBD1,TRBV2,many,TRBJ1-1,CASSDYRGSEAFF,TGTGCCAGCAGTGACTACAGGGGCTCTGAAGCTTTCTTT
TRBD2,TRBV28,many,TRBJ2-1,CASSFAGTSSYNEQFF,TGTGCCAGCAGTTTCGCCGGGACTAGCTCCTACAATGAGCAGTTCTTC
-,TRBV6-5,many,TRBJ2-1,CASSYSIGNEQFF,TGTGCCAGCAGTTACTCGATCGGCAATGAGCAGTTCTTC